The 23 T cell receptor beta chains below were found in one sample sequenced in a study of blood T cell repertoires in COVID-19. The assay was immunoSEQ multiplex PCR, and TCRdb's table has in-frame clones only and misses some. Of about 190,000 clones in the sample, 89% were seen once. Sample: peripheral blood. These receptors all come from a man in his forties or fifties with acute or convalescent COVID-19.

This chain links TRBV7-2 with TRBJ1-5; D uncertain. From germline, CDR1 is SGHTA and CDR2 FQGNSA. With 5 bases removed from V and 8 bases from J, the gap between germline ends came to 19 bases. There are 15 residues in the CDR3. CDR3 sequence reads: CASSVHGVGVKPQHF. Here the CDR3 DNA reads TGTGCCAGCAGCGTACACGGCGTGGGAGTGAAGCCCCAGCATTTT.

J is TRBJ2-7 and V is TRBV12-3 or TRBV12-4; D may be TRBD1 (7 bases). Trimming stripped 5 bases from V and 2 bases from J, with 10 bases between. This CDR3 contains 13 residues. The CDR3 is CASSPRGAYEQYF. The CDR3 DNA sequence: TGTGCCAGCAGTCCCAGGGGGGCCTACGAGCAGTACTTC.

This sequence joins TRBV30 and TRBJ1-1, with D perhaps matching TRBD1 (5 bases). The CDR3 loop spans 16 amino acids. Trimming left V 4 bases short and J 0 bases short, with 18 bases between. Germline V gives CDR1 GTSNPN, CDR2 SVGIG (reference sequence). DNA of the CDR3: TGTGCCTGGACGTTGGGGCGTATCGGCATGAACACTGAAGCTTTCTTT. Its translation: CAWTLGRIGMNTEAFF.

The chain joins TRBV9 to TRBJ1-6; D gene ambiguous. The germline V gene encodes CDR1 SGDLS and CDR2 YYNGEE. This CDR3 comprises 13 residues. Trimming removed 4 bases at V and 8 bases at J, with 10 bases between. In nucleotides, the CDR3 is TGTGCCAGCAGCACCGGGTTTGATTCACCCCTCCACTTT. Its translation: CASSTGFDSPLHF.

This chain links TRBV5-1 with TRBJ2-5; 10 bases map to TRBD2. J was trimmed by 9 bases and V by 4 bases; bases with no gene match: 12. This CDR3 comprises 15 residues. Germline V gives CDR1 SGHRS, CDR2 YFSETQ. The CDR3 DNA is TGCGCCAGCAGCCCGGGGAGCGGGGGGGAGAGACCCCAGTACTTC. Translating gives CASSPGSGGERPQYF.

V usage is TRBV30 and J usage is TRBJ2-5; 7 positions agree with TRBD2. Germline trimming cut 4 bases from V and 9 bases from J; bases unmatched to any gene: 8. This CDR3 has 12 residues. CDR1 and CDR2 (germline): GTSNPN, SVGIG (reference sequence). The CDR3 coding sequence is TGTGCCTGGACGTTAGCGGCGGGGGCCCAGTACTTC. Residues: CAWTLAAGAQYF.

The rearrangement uses TRBV7-9 and TRBJ2-5, with 12 bases lining up with TRBD2. CDR3 length: 18 amino acids. The V gene end was trimmed by 5 bases and the J gene end by 3 bases; junction bases not matched to a gene: 13. CDR1 and CDR2 (germline): SEHNR, FQNEAQ (reference sequence). CDR3 protein: CASSIRGLAGYIEETQYF. The CDR3 region has the DNA TGTGCCAGCAGCATCCGGGGACTAGCGGGTTATATTGAAGAGACCCAGTACTTC.

CDR3 bases: TGTGCCACCAGCGGGACTAGCGGGGTGGAGACCCAGTACTTC. Amino acid sequence: CATSGTSGVETQYF. The rearrangement uses TRBV15 and TRBJ2-5; 13 bases are a match to TRBD2. Losses at the gene ends were 5 bases for V and 5 bases for J; bases not matched to a gene: 2. In germline, CDR1 is LNHNV, CDR2 YYDKDF (reference sequence). The CDR3 extends over 14 amino acids.

The V gene is TRBV12-5, the J gene TRBJ2-3; possible D gene TRBD1, 5 bases. Trimming removed 3 bases at V and 3 bases at J, with 10 bases between. The germline gives CDR1 LGHNT, CDR2 FRNRAP. This CDR3 comprises 14 residues. The CDR3 nucleotides read TGTGCTAGTGGTTTTTCACAGGAGACAGATACGCAGTATTTT. It specifies CASGFSQETDTQYF.

The V gene is TRBV5-1, the J gene TRBJ1-3, with TRBD1 matching 10 bases. The CDR3 runs 17 residues. The germline CDR1 and CDR2 sequences are SGHRS and YFSETQ. V trimming: 4 bases; J trimming: 0 bases; junction bases outside the gene matches: 7. The CDR3 protein is CASSPGTGDGSGNTIYF. The CDR3 DNA is TGCGCCAGCAGCCCAGGGACAGGGGACGGCTCTGGAAACACCATATATTTT.

The chain recombines TRBV28 with TRBJ1-6; tentatively, D is TRBD1 (5 bases). The length of the CDR3 is 15 residues. In germline, CDR1 is MDHEN, CDR2 SYDVKM. V shed 6 bases and J shed 8 bases, with 17 bases lying between them. The CDR3 DNA sequence: TGTGCCAGCAGCCCTGTCGGCAGGGTTTATTCACCCCTCCACTTT. This codes for CASSPVGRVYSPLHF.

The chain has TRBV18 and TRBJ1-2; maybe TRBD1 (5 bases). Germline V CDR1 and CDR2: KGHSH, LQKENI. The CDR3 is 16 residues long. Trimming removed 2 bases at V and 2 bases at J, with 15 bases between. The CDR3 DNA reads TGTGCCAGCTCACCAATCCCCAGGGTGTTGAACTATGGCTACACCTTC. Its translation: CASSPIPRVLNYGYTF.

The J gene is TRBJ2-5, the V gene TRBV5-1, with TRBD2 matching 11 bases. Germline trimming cut 0 bases from V and 4 bases from J; bases unmatched to any gene: 5. Germline CDR1 is SGHRS and CDR2 is YFSETQ. The CDR3 extends over 16 amino acids. The CDR3 loop reads CASSLATSGGRETQYF. In DNA, the CDR3 is TGCGCCAGCAGCTTGGCCACTAGCGGGGGACGAGAGACCCAGTACTTC.

This clone came up once. This chain uses TRBV11-2 with TRBJ1-5, with 10 nucleotides matching TRBD1. Germline V CDR1 and CDR2: SGHAT, FQNNGV. This CDR3 region has 19 residues. V was pared by 5 bases and J by 4 bases, with 17 bases of the junction left unmatched. CDR3 protein: CASSASSRDRGQQNQPQHF. The CDR3, as DNA: TGTGCCAGCAGCGCCTCTTCACGGGACAGGGGACAACAAAATCAGCCCCAGCATTTT. Variable domain in full (rest from reference TRBV11-2 and TRBJ1-5): EAGVAQSPRYKIIEKRQSVAFWCNPISGHATLYWYQQILGQGPKLLIQFQNNGVVDDSQLPKDRFSAERLKGVDSTLKIQPAKLEDSAVYLCASSASSRDRGQQNQPQHFGDGTRLSIL.

This chain uses TRBV3-1 (or the pseudogene TRBV3-2) with TRBJ1-4; D not resolved. The germline V gene encodes CDR1 LGHDT and CDR2 YNNKEL (reference sequence). Trimming left V 4 bases short and J 7 bases short, with 19 bases between. This CDR3 region has 16 residues. The CDR3: CASSLSELTVPEKLFF. The CDR3 DNA is TGTGCCAGCAGCCTCTCGGAGCTTACGGTTCCTGAAAAACTGTTTTTT.

The J gene is TRBJ2-1, the V gene TRBV5-1; 7 nucleotides match TRBD1. CDR3 length: 14 residues. V lost 4 bases and J lost 2; bases outside the gene matches: 3. CDR1 is SGHRS, CDR2 YFSETQ, per germline. CDR3 nucleotide sequence: TGCGCCAGCAGCGGGACAGTAACCTACAATGAGCAGTTCTTC. Encoded protein: CASSGTVTYNEQFF. The full variable domain, its missing parts supplied by reference TRBV5-1 and TRBJ2-1, is KAGVTQTPRYLIKTRGQQVTLSCSPISGHRSVSWYQQTPGQGLQFLFEYFSETQRNKGNFPGRFSGRQFSNSRSEMNVSTLELGDSALYLCASSGTVTYNEQFFGPGTRLTVL.

The chain carries TRBV15 and TRBJ2-3, with D possibly TRBD1 on 5 matching bases. The ends were cut back, 0 bases at V and 3 bases at J, with 10 bases in the middle. CDR1 and CDR2 (germline): LNHNV, YYDKDF (reference sequence). CDR3 length: 15 amino acids. The CDR3 DNA reads as TGTGCCACCAGCAGAGATCCAGGGAAGACAGATACGCAGTATTTT. The encoded protein is CATSRDPGKTDTQYF.

The rearrangement links TRBV19 to TRBJ1-2; D may be TRBD1 (5 bases). With 3 bases removed from V and 4 bases from J, the gap between germline ends came to 18 bases. Germline CDR1 reads LNHDA; CDR2 reads SQIVND (reference sequence). The CDR3 covers 16 residues. CDR3 in DNA: TGTGCCAGTAGTATCGCACCAATCTCCCAGGGCTATGGCTACACCTTC. Protein sequence: CASSIAPISQGYGYTF. The full variable domain, its missing parts supplied by reference TRBV19 and TRBJ1-2, is DGGITQSPKYLFRKEGQNVTLSCEQNLNHDAMYWYRQDPGQGLRLIYYSQIVNDFQKGDIAEGYSVSREKKESFPLTVTSAQKNPTAFYLCASSIAPISQGYGYTFGSGTRLTVV.

This chain connects TRBV6-2 or TRBV6-3 to TRBJ2-3; 14 nucleotides line up with TRBD2. Per the germline V gene, CDR1 is MNHEY and CDR2 is SVGEGT. This CDR3 contains 17 residues. The V and J ends lost 5 bases and 3 bases, in that order; junction bases with no gene match: 7. CDR3 in amino acids: CASSNPGLAGATDTQYF. CDR3 nucleotide sequence: TGTGCCAGCAGTAACCCGGGACTAGCGGGGGCGACAGATACGCAGTATTTT.

The table lists this clone with a few counts. This rearrangement joins TRBV11-2 to TRBJ2-1; D may be TRBD2 (6 bases). Trimming left V 1 base short and J 2 bases short, with 9 bases between. The CDR3 runs 15 residues. Germline CDR1 SGHAT, CDR2 FQNNGV. The CDR3 bases are TGTGCCAGCAGCTTAGGTGGCGGGGCCTACAATGAGCAGTTCTTC. Amino acids: CASSLGGGAYNEQFF.

The chain uses TRBV9 and TRBJ1-1; TRBD1 matches at 8 bases. Germline CDR1 SGDLS, CDR2 YYNGEE. This CDR3 is built from 17 residues. V shed 1 base and J 1 base; nucleotides not matched to a gene: 9. The CDR3 coding sequence is TGTGCCAGCAGCGTACCCGAGGCGGGACAGGAGAACACTGAAGCTTTCTTT. Translating it yields CASSVPEAGQENTEAFF.

In the case of this clone: Other DNA sequences in the sample encode the same CDR3. This rearrangement joins TRBV9 to TRBJ2-3; D is perhaps TRBD1 (5 bases). The CDR3 has 15 residues. V lost 0 bases to trimming and J lost 4 bases, with 12 bases between them. Germline lookup yields CDR1 SGDLS and CDR2 YYNGEE. CDR3 residues: CASSVGLGPADTQYF. The DNA for the CDR3 is TGTGCCAGCAGCGTAGGATTGGGGCCCGCAGATACGCAGTATTTT.

The rearrangement uses TRBV5-6 and TRBJ1-3; D unclear. There are 14 residues in the CDR3. Trimming removed 4 bases at V and 4 bases at J, with 12 bases between. Germline V gives CDR1 SGHDT, CDR2 YYEEEE. The CDR3 loop is CASSTPRAGNTIYF. The CDR3 DNA is TGTGCCAGCAGCACTCCCCGAGCAGGAAACACCATATATTTT.